The rows below give T cell receptor beta chains drawn from one sample of a study of beta chain features in type 1 diabetes. TCRdb's table, derived via immunoSEQ multiplex PCR, lists solely in-frame clones and lacks some. The table lists 680,000 or so clones, roughly 12% of them singletons, with 0.022% in the top ten. The sequenced sample was naive CD4+ T cells from blood. The receptor set was obtained from a young man with type 1 diabetes. Both conserved end residues are part of each CDR3. A D gene is named only where the DNA matches it firmly. Part of the rows lack a size; the others show once, few, many or a class for expanded clones.

V,D,size,J,DNA,CDR3
TRBV7-9,TRBD1,NA,TRBJ2-5,TGTGCCAGCAGCACCGGACAGGGGACTGGGGAGACCCAGTACTTC,CASSTGQGTGETQYF
TRBV4-2,TRBD2,NA,TRBJ2-1,TGTGCCAGCAGCCAAGTAGCAACGGGGGGGCTTGAGCAGTTCTTC,CASSQVATGGLEQFF
TRBV30,NA,NA,TRBJ2-3,TGTGCCTGGAGTGTAGGAGTCATCGTAGGAGGTACGCAGTATTTT,CAWSVGVIVGGTQYF
TRBV28,NA,few,TRBJ2-5,TGTGCCAGCAGCCGAGGGGGCGGGGCACGGCCCCAGTACTTC,CASSRGGGARPQYF
TRBV7-9,TRBD1,few,TRBJ1-5,TGTGCCAGCAGCTGGGGACAGGATAGCAATCAGCCCCAGCATTTT,CASSWGQDSNQPQHF
TRBV5-6,TRBD2,NA,TRBJ2-1,TGTGCCAGCAGCCCCACGGGGGGTGAGCAGTTCTTC,CASSPTGGEQFF
TRBV7-8,NA,few,TRBJ1-1,TGTGCCAGCAGCATGGGGACACCCCGGGGGACTGAAGCTTTCTTT,CASSMGTPRGTEAFF
TRBV5-1,NA,few,TRBJ2-1,TGCGCCAGCAGCTTCCAGGAGTATGAGCAGTTCTTC,CASSFQEYEQFF
TRBV10-1,NA,few,TRBJ2-3,TGCGCCAGCAGTGAGTCAGGGGCACCTGGCACAGATACGCAGTATTTT,CASSESGAPGTDTQYF
TRBV7-2,NA,few,TRBJ1-5,TGTGCCAGCAGCCTGGGGGTGGGAAGCAATCAGCCCCAGCATTTT,CASSLGVGSNQPQHF
TRBV6-6,NA,few,TRBJ1-4,TGTGCCAGCAGCCGGACAAGCGTGGGGGAAAAACTGTTTTTT,CASSRTSVGEKLFF
TRBV30,TRBD1,few,TRBJ1-2,TGTGCCTGGAGATTCCGGGACAGAGCCTATGGCTACACCTTC,CAWRFRDRAYGYTF
TRBV6-5,NA,NA,TRBJ1-2,TGTGCCAGCAGTTACTCTGTGGGATCGGATGGCTACACCTTC,CASSYSVGSDGYTF
TRBV30,NA,NA,TRBJ2-1,TGTGCCTGGAGTCGGGGTAGCTTCAACACAAGGGAGCAGTTCTTC,CAWSRGSFNTREQFF
TRBV30,NA,few,TRBJ1-6,TGTGCCTGGAGTGTCCCCGACAGCAAAAATTCACCCCTCCACTTT,CAWSVPDSKNSPLHF
TRBV9,TRBD1,few,TRBJ1-4,TGTGCCAGCAGCGATTCCGGTGGACAGGGTGATGAAAAACTGTTTTTT,CASSDSGGQGDEKLFF
TRBV11-1,TRBD1,NA,TRBJ1-1,TGTGCCAGCAGCTCCCAGGGGGTCGGCACTGAAGCTTTCTTT,CASSSQGVGTEAFF
TRBV7-2,NA,few,TRBJ2-3,TGTGCCAGCAGCTTAGGAGGGGGGGCTACGCAGTATTTT,CASSLGGGATQYF
TRBV15,NA,few,TRBJ2-2,TGTGCCACCTCCAGGAACACCGGGGAGCTGTTTTTT,CATSRNTGELFF
TRBV7-2,TRBD2,few,TRBJ2-7,TGTGCCAGCAGCTTAGGACTAGCGGACTCCTACGAGCAGTACTTC,CASSLGLADSYEQYF
TRBV5-1,NA,few,TRBJ2-1,TGCGCCAGCAGCCTCCAGGGCAATGAGCAGTTCTTC,CASSLQGNEQFF
TRBV6-1,NA,NA,TRBJ2-7,TGTGCCAGCATCCCGCAGGGAGGCTCCTACGAGCAGTACTTC,CASIPQGGSYEQYF
TRBV28,NA,NA,TRBJ1-5,TGTGCCAGCAGTTTAGCCCTGGGCAATCAGCCCCAGCATTTT,CASSLALGNQPQHF
TRBV30,NA,NA,TRBJ1-4,TGTGCCTGGGTACAGGGACCGAATGAAAAACTGTTTTTT,CAWVQGPNEKLFF
TRBV2,TRBD1,few,TRBJ2-1,TGTGCCAGCAGCGGGGACAGGTGGGATGAGCAGTTCTTC,CASSGDRWDEQFF
TRBV4-1,NA,NA,TRBJ1-6,TGCGCCAGCAGCCAAGATTCCCAGGGGAATAATTCACCCCTCCACTTT,CASSQDSQGNNSPLHF
TRBV6-5,NA,NA,TRBJ2-3,TGTGCCAGCAGCCTCCGGGACCCAGTGGAAGATACGCAGTATTTT,CASSLRDPVEDTQYF
TRBV7-3,NA,NA,TRBJ2-5,TGTGCCAGCAGCTTAACGTCTAATCCGGGAGAGACCCAGTACTTC,CASSLTSNPGETQYF
TRBV7-6,TRBD1,few,TRBJ2-3,TGTGCCAGCAGCCCAGGGACAGGGAGGGCGGATACGCAGTATTTT,CASSPGTGRADTQYF
TRBV30,TRBD1,NA,TRBJ1-2,TGTGCCTGGAGACAACAGGGGATCCCTAACTATGGCTACACCTTC,CAWRQQGIPNYGYTF
TRBV14,TRBD1,few,TRBJ2-3,TGTGCCAGCAGCCTGATGGTGGACAGGACGCAGTATTTT,CASSLMVDRTQYF
TRBV18,NA,few,TRBJ2-1,TGTGCCAGCTCACCACGGGACTCTTACAATGAGCAGTTCTTC,CASSPRDSYNEQFF
TRBV28,TRBD2,few,TRBJ2-3,TGTGCCAGCAGTTCCACCTCGACTAGCGGGGGGGTTCTGAGAGATACGCAGTATTTT,CASSSTSTSGGVLRDTQYF
TRBV30,NA,few,TRBJ2-5,TGTGCCTGGAGTGCCGCCCGGGAGACCCAGTACTTC,CAWSAARETQYF
TRBV11-2,NA,few,TRBJ2-3,TGTGCCAGCAGCTTTATGGTCACAGATACGCAGTATTTT,CASSFMVTDTQYF
TRBV5-1,NA,NA,TRBJ1-1,TGCGCCAGCAGCTTAGAGTTAGGGGGCACTGAAGCTTTCTTT,CASSLELGGTEAFF
TRBV6-6,TRBD1,few,TRBJ2-7,TGTGCCAGCATGGGGGCTCAGGGGGTCGCCGAGCAGTACTTC,CASMGAQGVAEQYF
TRBV5-1,TRBD2,few,TRBJ2-5,TGCGCCAGCAGCCCTACTAGCGTACTCCAAGAGACCCAGTACTTC,CASSPTSVLQETQYF
TRBV4-1,TRBD1,few,TRBJ2-1,TGCGCCAGCAGCCAAGCCAGGGACAGAGGAGAGCAGTTCTTC,CASSQARDRGEQFF
TRBV11-3,NA,few,TRBJ1-2,TGTGCCAGCAGCTTGTCGGACAGAACCATCTTC,CASSLSDRTIF
TRBV10-3,NA,NA,TRBJ1-1,TGTGCCATCAGTTTTGAGTTGGGATTAGGGCTCATGAACACTGAAGCTTTCTTT,CAISFELGLGLMNTEAFF
TRBV4-1,NA,few,TRBJ1-5,TGCGCCAGCAGCCCCGGTGGCACCTTTAGCAATCAGCCCCAGCATTTT,CASSPGGTFSNQPQHF
TRBV5-1,NA,few,TRBJ2-5,TGCGCCAGCAGTTATAGGACGGTGGAAGAGACCCAGTACTTC,CASSYRTVEETQYF
TRBV13,TRBD2,NA,TRBJ2-5,TGTGCCAGCAGCCCACAGCTAGCGGGTGGAGAGACCCAGTACTTC,CASSPQLAGGETQYF
TRBV27,TRBD1,few,TRBJ1-5,TGTGCCAGTCGGGGGACAGTCAATCAGCCCCAGCATTTT,CASRGTVNQPQHF
TRBV7-6,NA,NA,TRBJ1-1,TGTGCCAGCAGCTTAGGAACAGTTTCGTACACTGAAGCTTTCTTT,CASSLGTVSYTEAFF
TRBV28,NA,few,TRBJ2-5,TGTGCCAGCAGTTCTTTGGCAAGGGCCCAAGAGACCCAGTACTTC,CASSSLARAQETQYF
TRBV20-1,NA,NA,TRBJ1-2,TGCAGTGCTGGAGACTATGGCTACACCTTC,CSAGDYGYTF
TRBV5-4,TRBD2,few,TRBJ2-5,TGTGCCAGCAGCTTGAGAGCGGGGGGGCAAGAGACCCAGTACTTC,CASSLRAGGQETQYF
TRBV5-1,NA,NA,TRBJ2-2,TGCGCCACCACTAAACATGTTGAAGACGGGGAGCTGTTTTTT,CATTKHVEDGELFF
TRBV4-1,NA,NA,TRBJ2-5,TGCGCCAGCAGCCAGGGACCCAGGGTCGAAGAGACCCAGTACTTC,CASSQGPRVEETQYF
TRBV27,TRBD1,NA,TRBJ2-7,TGTGCCAGCAGCAGACAGGGTACCTACGAGCAGTACTTC,CASSRQGTYEQYF
TRBV6-5,NA,few,TRBJ1-4,TGTGCCAGCAGTTACTCGTTAACAGTGGAAAAACTGTTTTTT,CASSYSLTVEKLFF
TRBV15,NA,few,TRBJ1-6,TGTGCCACCGCGGCGGGGAGGGGCTCACCCCTCCACTTT,CATAAGRGSPLHF
TRBV6-1,NA,NA,TRBJ2-1,TGTGCCAGCAGTGGCGGGGGCGTCCAAAACGAGCAGTTCTTC,CASSGGGVQNEQFF
TRBV5-1,NA,few,TRBJ2-3,TGCGCCAGCAAGGTACAGCTAAGCACAGATACGCAGTATTTT,CASKVQLSTDTQYF
TRBV6-1,TRBD1,NA,TRBJ1-5,TGTGCCAGCAGGTTTCCGGGACAGGGGCATCAGCCCCAGCATTTT,CASRFPGQGHQPQHF
TRBV9,NA,NA,TRBJ1-2,TGTGCCAGGGAGGAGGTCGGCTATGGCTACACCTTC,CAREEVGYGYTF
TRBV7-9,NA,NA,TRBJ2-5,TGTGCCAGCAGCTTCGACATCCAAGAGACCCAGTACTTC,CASSFDIQETQYF
TRBV14,TRBD2,few,TRBJ2-3,TGTGCCAGCAGCCCGCTAGCGGGGGGGCGCACAGATACGCAGTATTTT,CASSPLAGGRTDTQYF